This T cell receptor beta chain stems from a study of OX40 agonist ivuxolimab in advanced cancers. Study at large: The patients received agonistic anti-OX40 (CD134) antibody ivuxolimab. Three patients, one with hepatocellular carcinoma and two with cutaneous melanoma, responded partially.

Assay used: immunoSEQ multiplex PCR; TCRdb lists only in-frame clones, some missing. This table holds 50,000 to 60,000 clones, about 83% found once. The CDR3 totals 14 residues. The germline gives CDR1 SGHDT, CDR2 YYEEEE. Trimming removed 1 base at V and 5 bases at J, with 12 bases between. The chain couples TRBV5-6 to TRBJ1-2, with a possible D match to TRBD1 (6 bases). Material: CD4+ or CD8+ T cells sorted from blood, obtained in a trial of the OX40 agonist ivuxolimab. The source of this sequence is an adult with an advanced solid tumor such as melanoma, head and neck, liver or kidney cancer. CDR3 DNA sequence: TGTGCCAGCAGCTTGCAGGGGATAGGATATGGCTACACCTTC. This gives the protein CASSLQGIGYGYTF.